The present TCR beta chain was sequenced within a study of Ad26.COV2.S vaccination and SARS-CoV-2 variants. The wider study: Intramuscular Ad26.COV2.S at 5x10^10 or 1x10^11 viral particles.

Germline loops: CDR1 MNHEY, CDR2 SMNVEV (reference sequence). The CDR3 is 14 residues long. After removal of 5 bases from V and 5 bases from J, the junction contained 5 bases not matched to a gene. Treatment noted: over 15 received Ad26.COV2.S at low or high dose, single or two shots; 5 received placebo; per-sample allocation not given. Day 63 following the first vaccine or placebo injection was when the samples were taken. Study conclusions and caveats: Similar non-spike TCR breadth was observed in recipients of vaccine and of placebo. Vaccine recipients surpassed placebo recipients in spike-specific TCR breadth. TCR breadth and depth analyses may have underestimated total T cell responses.

Using immunoSEQ multiplex PCR, the repertoire was profiled, and TCRdb retains in-frame clones only, with some absent. The sample shows about 680,000 clones, about 90% of them seen only once. In the case of this clone: What it recognizes is unknown.

The source material was peripheral blood, sampled in a trial of Ad26.COV2.S vaccine versus placebo. The chain carries TRBV27 and TRBJ2-1; TRBD2 matches 8 bases. The TCR originated in a person aged 18 to 59 who received the Ad26.COV2.S COVID-19 vaccine or a placebo. CDR3 amino acids: CASSLRGGHNEQFF. In DNA, the CDR3 is TGTGCCAGCAGTCTACGGGGGGGCCACAATGAGCAGTTCTTC.